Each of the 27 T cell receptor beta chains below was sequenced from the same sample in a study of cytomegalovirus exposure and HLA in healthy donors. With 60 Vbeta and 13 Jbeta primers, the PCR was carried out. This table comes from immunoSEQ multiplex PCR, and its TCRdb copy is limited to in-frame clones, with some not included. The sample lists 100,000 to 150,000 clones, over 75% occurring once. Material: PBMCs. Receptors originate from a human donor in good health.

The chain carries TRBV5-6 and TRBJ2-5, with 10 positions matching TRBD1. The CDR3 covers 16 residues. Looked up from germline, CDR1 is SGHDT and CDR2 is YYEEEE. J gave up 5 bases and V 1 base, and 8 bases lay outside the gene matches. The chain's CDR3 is CASSLLPTGGWETQYF. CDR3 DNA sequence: TGTGCCAGCAGCTTGCTACCGACAGGGGGCTGGGAGACCCAGTACTTC.

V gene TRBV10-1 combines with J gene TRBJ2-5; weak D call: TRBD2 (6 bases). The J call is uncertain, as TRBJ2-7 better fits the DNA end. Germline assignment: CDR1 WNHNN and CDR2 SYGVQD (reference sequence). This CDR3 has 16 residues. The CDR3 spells CASSDGPGRGAGEQYF. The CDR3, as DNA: TGCGCCAGCAGTGACGGCCCGGGGCGGGGTGCAGGCGAGCAGTACTTC.

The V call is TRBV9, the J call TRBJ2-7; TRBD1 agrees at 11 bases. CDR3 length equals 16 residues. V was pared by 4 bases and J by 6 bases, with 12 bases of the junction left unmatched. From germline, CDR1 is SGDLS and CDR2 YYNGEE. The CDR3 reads CASSSYPAGTGGEQYF. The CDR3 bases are TGTGCCAGCAGCTCCTACCCAGCGGGGACAGGGGGCGAGCAGTACTTC. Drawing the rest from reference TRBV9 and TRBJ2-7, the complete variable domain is DSGVTQTPKHLITATGQRVTLRCSPRSGDLSVYWYQQSLDQGLQFLIQYYNGEERAKGNILERFSAQQFPDLHSELNLSSLELGDSALYFCASSSYPAGTGGEQYFGPGTRLTVT.

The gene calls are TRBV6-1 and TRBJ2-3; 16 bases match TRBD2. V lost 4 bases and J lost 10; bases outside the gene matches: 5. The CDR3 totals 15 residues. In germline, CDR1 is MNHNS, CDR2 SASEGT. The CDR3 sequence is CASSVGGTSGRAQYF. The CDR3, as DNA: TGTGCCAGCAGTGTTGGAGGGACTAGCGGGAGGGCGCAGTATTTT.

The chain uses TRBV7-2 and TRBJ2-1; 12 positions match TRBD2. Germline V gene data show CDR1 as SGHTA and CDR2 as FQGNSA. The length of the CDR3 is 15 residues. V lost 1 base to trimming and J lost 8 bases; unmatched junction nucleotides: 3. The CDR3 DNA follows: TGTGCCAGCAGCTTAGGACTAGCGGGAGTGTATGAGCAGTTCTTC. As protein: CASSLGLAGVYEQFF.

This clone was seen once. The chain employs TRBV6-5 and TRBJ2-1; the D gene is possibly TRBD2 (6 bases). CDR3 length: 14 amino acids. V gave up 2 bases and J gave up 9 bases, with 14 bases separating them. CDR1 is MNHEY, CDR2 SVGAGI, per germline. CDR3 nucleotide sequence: TGTGCCAGCAGTTACATGGAGGGCCTGGGTGAGCAGTTCTTC. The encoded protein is CASSYMEGLGEQFF.

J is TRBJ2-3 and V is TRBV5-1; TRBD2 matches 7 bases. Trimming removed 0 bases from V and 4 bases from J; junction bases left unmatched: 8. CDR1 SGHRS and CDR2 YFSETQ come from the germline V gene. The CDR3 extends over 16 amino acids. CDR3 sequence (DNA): TGCGCCAGCAGCTTGGTGGGGGGGTTCCTTGCAGATACGCAGTATTTT. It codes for CASSLVGGFLADTQYF.

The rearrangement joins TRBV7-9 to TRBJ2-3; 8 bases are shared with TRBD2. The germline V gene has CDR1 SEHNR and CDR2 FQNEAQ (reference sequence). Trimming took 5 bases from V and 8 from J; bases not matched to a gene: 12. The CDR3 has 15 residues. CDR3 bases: TGTGCCAGCAGCCCATCCGGGACTAGTACGGGTACGCAGTATTTT. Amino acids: CASSPSGTSTGTQYF.

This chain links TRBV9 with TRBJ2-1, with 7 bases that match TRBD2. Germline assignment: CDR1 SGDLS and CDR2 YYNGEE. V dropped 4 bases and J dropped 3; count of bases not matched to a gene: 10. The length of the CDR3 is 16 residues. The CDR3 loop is CASSPKAGESYNEQFF. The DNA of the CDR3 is TGTGCCAGCAGCCCCAAGGCGGGGGAAAGCTACAATGAGCAGTTCTTC.

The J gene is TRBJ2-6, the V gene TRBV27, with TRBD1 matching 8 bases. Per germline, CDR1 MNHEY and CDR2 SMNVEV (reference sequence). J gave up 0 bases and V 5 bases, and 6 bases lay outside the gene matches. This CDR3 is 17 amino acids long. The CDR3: CASSAGQGNSGANVLTF. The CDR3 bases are TGTGCCAGCAGTGCAGGACAGGGAAACTCTGGGGCCAACGTCCTGACTTTC. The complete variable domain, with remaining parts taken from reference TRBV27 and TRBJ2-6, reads EAQVTQNPRYLITVTGKKLTVTCSQNMNHEYMSWYRQDPGLGLRQIYYSMNVEVTDKGDVPEGYKVSRKEKRNFPLILESPSPNQTSLYFCASSAGQGNSGANVLTFGAGSRLTVL.

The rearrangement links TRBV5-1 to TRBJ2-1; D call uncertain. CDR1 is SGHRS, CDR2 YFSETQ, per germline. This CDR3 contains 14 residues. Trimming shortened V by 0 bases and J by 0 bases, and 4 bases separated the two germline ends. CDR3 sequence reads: CASSLGSSYNEQFF. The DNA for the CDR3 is TGCGCCAGCAGCTTGGGTAGCTCCTACAATGAGCAGTTCTTC.

The CDR3 DNA sequence: TGCGCCAGCGCCGGAGGGGCGGGATTAACGTACGAGCAGTACTTC. Its translation: CASAGGAGLTYEQYF. This chain connects TRBV5-1 to TRBJ2-7, with a tentative D call TRBD2 (6 bases). The V gene lost 7 bases and the J gene lost 4 bases, with 21 bases spanning the gap. The CDR3 has 15 amino acids. Germline V gene lookup returns CDR1 SGHRS and CDR2 YFSETQ.

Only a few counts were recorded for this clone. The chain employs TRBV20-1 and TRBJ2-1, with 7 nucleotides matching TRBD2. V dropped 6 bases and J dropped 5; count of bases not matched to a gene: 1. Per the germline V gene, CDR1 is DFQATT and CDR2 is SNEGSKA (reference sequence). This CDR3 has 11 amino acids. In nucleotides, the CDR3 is TGCAGTGCCGGGGGGAACAATGAGCAGTTCTTC. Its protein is CSAGGNNEQFF.

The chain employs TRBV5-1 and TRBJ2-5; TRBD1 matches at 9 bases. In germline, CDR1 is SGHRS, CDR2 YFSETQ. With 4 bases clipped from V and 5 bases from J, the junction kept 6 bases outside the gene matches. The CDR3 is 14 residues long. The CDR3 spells CASSVQGAGETQYF. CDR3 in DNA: TGCGCCAGCAGCGTACAGGGGGCGGGGGAGACCCAGTACTTC.

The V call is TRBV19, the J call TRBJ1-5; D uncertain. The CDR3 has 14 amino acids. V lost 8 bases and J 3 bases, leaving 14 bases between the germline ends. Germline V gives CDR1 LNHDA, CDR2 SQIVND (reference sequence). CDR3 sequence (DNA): TGTGCCAGTGAGCGGCCAAACTACAATCAGCCCCAGCATTTT. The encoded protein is CASERPNYNQPQHF.

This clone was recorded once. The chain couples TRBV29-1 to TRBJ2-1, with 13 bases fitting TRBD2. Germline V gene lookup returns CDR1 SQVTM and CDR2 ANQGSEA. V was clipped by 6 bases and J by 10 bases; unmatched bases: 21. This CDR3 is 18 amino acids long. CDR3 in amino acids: CSVLTTGTMRTSGGEQFF. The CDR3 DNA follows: TGCAGCGTCCTTACGACAGGGACTATGAGGACTAGCGGGGGAGAGCAGTTCTTC.

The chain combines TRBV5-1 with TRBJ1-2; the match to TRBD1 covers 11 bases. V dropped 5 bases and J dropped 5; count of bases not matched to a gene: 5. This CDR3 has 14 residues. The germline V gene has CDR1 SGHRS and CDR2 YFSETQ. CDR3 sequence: CASSRTGGSYGYTF. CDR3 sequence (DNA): TGCGCCAGCAGTCGGACAGGGGGCTCATATGGCTACACCTTC. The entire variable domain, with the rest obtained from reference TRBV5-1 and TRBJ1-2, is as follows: KAGVTQTPRYLIKTRGQQVTLSCSPISGHRSVSWYQQTPGQGLQFLFEYFSETQRNKGNFPGRFSGRQFSNSRSEMNVSTLELGDSALYLCASSRTGGSYGYTFGSGTRLTVV.

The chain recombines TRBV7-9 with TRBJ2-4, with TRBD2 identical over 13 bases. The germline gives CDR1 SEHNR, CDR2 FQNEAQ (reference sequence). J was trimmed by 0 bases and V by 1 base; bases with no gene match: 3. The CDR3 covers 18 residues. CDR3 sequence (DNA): TGTGCCAGCAGCTTAGAGGGACTAGCGGGGCTAGCCAAAAACATTCAGTACTTC. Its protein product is CASSLEGLAGLAKNIQYF.

CDR3 sequence (DNA): TGTGCCAGCAGCCCGACTTGGCGGGAGGTCAATGAGCAGTTCTTC. Translating gives CASSPTWREVNEQFF. The chain has TRBV28 and TRBJ2-1, with 8 nucleotides matching TRBD2. V shed 6 bases, J shed 6 bases, and the junction held 10 bases outside the gene matches. The CDR3 extends over 15 amino acids. Germline V lookup: CDR1 MDHEN, CDR2 SYDVKM.

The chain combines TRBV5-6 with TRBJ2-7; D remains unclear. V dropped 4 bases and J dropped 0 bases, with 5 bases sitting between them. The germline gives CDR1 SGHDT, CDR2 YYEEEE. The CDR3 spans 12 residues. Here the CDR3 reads CASSISSYEQYF. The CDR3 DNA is TGTGCCAGCAGCATTAGCTCCTACGAGCAGTACTTC.

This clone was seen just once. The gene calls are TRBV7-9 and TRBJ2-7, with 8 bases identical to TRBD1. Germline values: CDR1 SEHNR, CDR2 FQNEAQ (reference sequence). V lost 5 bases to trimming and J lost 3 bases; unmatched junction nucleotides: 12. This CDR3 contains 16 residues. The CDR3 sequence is CASSGSGGQDYYEQYF. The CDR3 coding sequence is TGTGCCAGCAGCGGTAGTGGGGGACAGGACTACTACGAGCAGTACTTC.

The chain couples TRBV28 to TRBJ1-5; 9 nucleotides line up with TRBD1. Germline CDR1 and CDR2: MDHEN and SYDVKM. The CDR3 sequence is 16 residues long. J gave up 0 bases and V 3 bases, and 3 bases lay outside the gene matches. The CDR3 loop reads CASSFGTGNSNQPQHF. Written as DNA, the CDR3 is TGTGCCAGCAGTTTCGGGACAGGGAATAGCAATCAGCCCCAGCATTTT.

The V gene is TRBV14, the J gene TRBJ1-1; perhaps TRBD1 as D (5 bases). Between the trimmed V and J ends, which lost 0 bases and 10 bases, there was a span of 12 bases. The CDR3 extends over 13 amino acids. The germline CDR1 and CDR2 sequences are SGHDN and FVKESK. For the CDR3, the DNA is TGTGCCAGCAGCCAAGACGGCGGACAACTAGCTTTCTTT. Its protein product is CASSQDGGQLAFF.

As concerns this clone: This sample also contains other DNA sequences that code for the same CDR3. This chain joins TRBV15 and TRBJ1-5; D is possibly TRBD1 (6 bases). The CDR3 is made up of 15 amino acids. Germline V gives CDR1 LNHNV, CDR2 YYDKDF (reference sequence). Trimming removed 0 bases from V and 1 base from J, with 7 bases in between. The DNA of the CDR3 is TGTGCCACCAGCAGAGACAGGGGAAGCAATCAGCCCCAGCATTTT. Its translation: CATSRDRGSNQPQHF.

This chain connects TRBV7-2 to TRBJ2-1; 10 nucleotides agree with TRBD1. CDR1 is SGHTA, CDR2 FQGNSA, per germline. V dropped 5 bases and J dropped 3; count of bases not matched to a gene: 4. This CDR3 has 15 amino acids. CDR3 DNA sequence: TGTGCCAGCAGCGAGGACAGGGGGATCTACAATGAGCAGTTCTTC. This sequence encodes CASSEDRGIYNEQFF.

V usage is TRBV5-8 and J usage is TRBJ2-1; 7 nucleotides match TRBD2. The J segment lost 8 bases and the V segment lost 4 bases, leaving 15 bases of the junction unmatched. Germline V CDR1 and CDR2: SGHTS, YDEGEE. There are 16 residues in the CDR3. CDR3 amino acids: CASSTIGTTPAYEQFF. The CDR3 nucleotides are TGTGCCAGCAGCACTATCGGGACTACCCCGGCATATGAGCAGTTCTTC.

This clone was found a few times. CDR3 in amino acids: CASSLTGAYNEQFF. CDR3 DNA sequence: TGTGCCAGCAGTTTAACAGGGGCGTACAATGAGCAGTTCTTC. This chain joins TRBV28 and TRBJ2-1, with 7 bases lining up with TRBD1. Per the germline V gene, CDR1 is MDHEN and CDR2 is SYDVKM. This CDR3 is 14 amino acids long. V trimming: 2 bases; J trimming: 4 bases; junction bases outside the gene matches: 2.